Ten or more counts support the clone carrying this TCR beta chain. Its antigen is not identified. The sample is drawn from a study of blood T cells in healthy people across ages. Study-wide results and limits: Estimates based on one million T cells were treated as lower bounds.

The use of a sample-barcoded 5' primer and a J-beta primer mix characterized a second PCR of roughly 7 to 11 cycles. Individual samples furnished no less than 2.5 million CDR3-containing paired-end reads apiece. TCRdb ran MiXCR on the 5' RACE reads and lists one entry per CDR3 protein. The profile covers about 730,000 distinct CDR3 sequences, with approximately 43% appearing a single time and roughly 19% taken by the ten largest. The clonotype comes from a woman aged 60-75 years in good health. Specimen: blood.

CDR3 nucleotides: TGCAGCGCCGGACAGGACACCTACGAGCAGTACTTC. As protein: CSAGQDTYEQYF. The chain is built from TRBV29-1 and TRBJ2-7; 7 bases are a match to TRBD1. The CDR3 length is 12 residues. Per germline, CDR1 SQVTM and CDR2 ANQGSEA. Germline trimming cut 7 bases from V and 2 bases from J; bases unmatched to any gene: 5.